Sequencing of this T cell receptor beta chain was carried out in a study of neurological immune-mediated disorders (dated by TCRdb to the late 2010s). As for the study more broadly: Using UMI-based sequencing, the study compared peripheral blood TCR-beta repertoires from patients with HTLV-I-associated myelopathy (HAM/TSP), patients with multiple sclerosis, and healthy controls. The cohort was made up of some 70 subjects, consisting of roughly 15 HAM/TSP patients, some 34 multiple sclerosis patients and about 20 healthy controls. Alongside PBMC samples, the set of about 100 TCR-beta libraries contained longitudinal samples, technical triplicates, and paired CD4+ and CD8+ T-cell subsets that had been sorted.

To synthesize cDNA, template-switch 5'RACE was performed with a primer carrying a 10-nucleotide random unique molecular identifier so that each TCR transcript was tagged. Each sequencing run produced over 190 million TCR-beta sequences covering 15-18 subjects. The RNeasy kit was used for extraction of total RNA. Using the KAPA Real-time Library Amplification kit, TCR-beta VDJ regions were amplified with primers for the TCR constant region and the 5'RACE anchor. Sample indexes and Illumina adaptors were added in a first PCR, after which library yield was increased in a second PCR. After Ampure bead purification, the TCR product of roughly 650 bp was size-selected on a 2% E-gel SizeSelection system. Before pooling, libraries had their quality checked on a Bioanalyzer, their concentration measured with Qubit, and their quantity determined with the Kapa Library Quantification kit. An Illumina HiSeq 2500 was used to sequence the libraries paired-end at 2 x 150 bp. To increase sequence diversity, roughly 25-31% phiX was spiked into each library pool. Per the authors' processing: Quality-filtered reads were processed with the UMI-based MiGEC pipeline, which removed over 85% of raw TCR sequences during error correction. IMGT germline references were used for alignment of VDJ genes, and clonotypes were defined by a unique CDR3 amino acid sequence together with V-J genes. Clonal expansion, Shannon diversity, and CDR3 relatedness (CalcPairwiseDistances, ClusterSamples) were evaluated with VDJtools, and phylogenetic trees were built with CLCbio workbench. Expanded clones were defined as having at least 8 unique UMIs, based on coefficient-of-variation modelling across technical triplicates. Through fastp at Q25 and MiXCR, TCRdb rebuilt clones from the public reads, retaining in-frame beta chains. Duplicate CDR3 protein sequences are folded into a single record with the most common DNA and genes. V and J calls and clone size were set by TCRdb, not the authors. Across this sample there are about 59,000 distinct CDR3 sequences, with 9.5% to 15% seen only once. About 10% of the sample is in the top ten clones.

Unsorted PBMC libraries were generated from 2 million PBMCs stored in RNAlater at -80 °C until RNA extraction. PBMCs were separated from peripheral blood using Ficoll-Hypaque density gradient centrifugation and then cryopreserved in liquid nitrogen. From its cysteine to its phenylalanine, the CDR3 spans 16 amino acids. Only CDR3 DNA is held: 48 bases, read in frame from base 1. Ends trimmed: V by 6 bases, J by 10 bases; bases unmatched to a gene: 12. Study-wide conclusions, independent of this receptor: Expanded clones from different subjects shared no identical CDR3 amino acid sequences, which suggests that TCR-beta repertoires were private in all groups. TCR clonal expansion was highest in HAM/TSP patients and lowest in MS patients, with MS patients falling below even healthy controls.

This clonotype has a count of ten or more. The antigen it recognizes is unknown. There are no base qualities to consult, and no much larger clone falls within one base. The clonotype comes from a woman in her sixties or seventies with HTLV-1-associated myelopathy (HAM/TSP). Sequenced material: PBMCs. Recombination linked TRBV12-3 or TRBV12-4 to TRBJ2-1, with 13 middle bases fitting TRBD2. The DNA sequence reads TGTGCCAGCAGCCAGGGGACTAGCGGGGCCCTGGGGGAGCAGTTCTTC. It specifies CASSQGTSGALGEQFF.